This TCR beta chain came from a study of CD8+CD57+ T cells in acquired aplastic anemia. This clonotype appeared many times. Genomic DNA templated the TCR beta VDJ and CDR3 profiling. TCRdb ran MiXCR on the reads and lists one entry per CDR3 protein. In the table there are more than 150,000 distinct CDR3 sequences, about three fifths of which are singletons. CDR3 length: 14 amino acids. Germline values: CDR1 KGHDR, CDR2 SFDVKD. Trimming cost V 4 bases and J 4 bases, with 10 bases left between them. The sequence was obtained from a human donor with severe aplastic anemia or a healthy control (not recorded which). What was sequenced was sorted CD4+, CD8+, or CD8+CD57+ T cells (not recorded which) from PBMCs. The V call is TRBV24-1, the J call TRBJ1-5, with D perhaps matching TRBD1 (6 bases). The chain's CDR3 is CATSERRGNQPQHF. The CDR3 DNA reads TGTGCCACCAGTGAGCGCAGGGGAAATCAGCCCCAGCATTTT.